What follows is one T cell receptor beta chain and its context. This receptor's antigen is unknown. This sample is drawn from a study of cytomegalovirus exposure and HLA in healthy donors (dated 2017 in TCRdb). General notes on the study: According to an earlier analysis of a few hundred of the donors, some 170 million T cells yielded over 90 million unique TCR beta sequences and 250 to 350 Gb of sequence data. An early release that covered about 600 HLA-typed donors contained about 300 gigabases of sequencing data and around 85 million unique TCR sequences. The genetic ancestry cluster associated with self-reported Caucasian donors included around 76% of the approximately 410 genotyped donors. The study aimed to test whether cataloging public T cell receptors could reveal signatures of past pathogen exposure. The study used immunosequencing to profile the T cell repertoires of 600 to 850 subjects and linked those repertoires to cytomegalovirus serostatus. Besides the first cohort of around 700 subjects, a separate validation cohort made up of 120 different subjects was used. The study combined high-throughput TCR immunosequencing, statistical association of individual TCRs with disease status, and machine learning to predict cytomegalovirus infection status. To study patterns of TCR occurrence, a later analysis re-analyzed previously published TCR beta repertoires from 666 donors and added high-resolution HLA genotyping. The later analysis used no new phenotypic data to find candidate immune exposures, relying instead on TCR beta sequences and their occurrence across donors. To decide whether each TCR beta V gene segment behaved as functional or pseudogenic, an earlier analysis of some 580 of the donors relied on high-throughput TCR beta sequencing. Donor age, sex, ethnicity and CMV serostatus were collected together with the repertoire data. A later genetic analysis used genome-wide SNP genotypes for about 65% of the roughly 700 donors, treating that subset as a discovery cohort. All discovery cohort repertoires had been generated on a single sequencing platform. Class I and class II HLA loci were covered by the typing at four-digit resolution. The number of typed donors differed by locus: about 620-640 for A, B, C, DRB1 and DQB1; 522 for DQA1; approximately 600 for DPA1; and around 450 for DPB1. Several DR-DQ haplotypes were treated as single units for association and clustering because of strong linkage in the cohort. On average, about 240,000 unique TCR beta nucleotide sequences were sequenced per donor among more than 350 genotyped donors of the cohort, with 15% to 20% of those sequences being non-productive. Points the paper makes about the study in general: An earlier analysis of approximately 540 of the donors showed that most TCR beta V segments appeared in productive rearrangements either about 87% or about 30% of the time, which broadly matched IMGT annotations. A further reported finding was that TCR beta sequences accurately predicted the HLA-A and HLA-B alleles for most subjects in the first cohort. Linkage disequilibrium might explain the correlated functional status among segregating V segments, but an unknown experimental factor could not be ruled out. While some public TCRs were present in many individuals, most TCR sequences turned up only very rarely across donors. At a false discovery rate of 0.05, a later analysis linked 16,000 or so TCR beta sequences to specific HLA alleles. Cytomegalovirus status was reported to be diagnosed by the classifier with high specificity and sensitivity in both the original and validation cohorts. A later genetic analysis associated a missense DCLRE1C variant with V-gene and J-gene trimming of TCR beta chains, and an independent cohort replicated the association. A group of highly shared sequence variants was considered likely to be a technical artifact of the sequencing pipeline. Sequencing depth was assumed to be roughly uniform across donors in the presence/absence analyses, though that assumption may not hold. According to the authors, the approach could potentially be generalized to other disease states and immunological phenotypes. HLA typing was unavailable for some donors at each locus, so association tests used only the typed subset. In a later analysis, several top co-occurrence clusters were reported to appear linked to parvovirus B19, influenza, CMV and Epstein-Barr virus. In a later genetic analysis, fewer N-insertions in productive TCRs were reported among donors in an Asian-associated ancestry cluster than the roughly 700-donor mean. In a later analysis, most CMV-associated TCR beta chains were found to appear HLA-restricted, with HLA associations seemingly driven largely by CMV exposure. For the cohort, immune exposure information was limited to CMV serostatus. Some IMGT-functional V segments, including TRBV6-2 and TRBV6-3, could not be told apart with the 87-base-pair reads, so those segments were excluded. When HLA alleles, especially DR and DQ, strongly co-occurred, attributing TCR associations to individual alleles was difficult. Only TCR beta chains were sequenced in this cohort, and the absence of alpha or paired-chain data limited detectable features. In vitro tests confirmed that a few of the cytomegalovirus-associated TCR beta chains recognize cytomegalovirus antigens. According to a later analysis, TCR association rates differed among HLA loci, with DRB1 alleles showing the most associated TCRs and HLA-C alleles showing the fewest. In the study, approximately 160 TCR beta chains were listed as associated with cytomegalovirus. In a later analysis, HLA-associated TCR beta chains showed more clonal expansion and lower generation probabilities than non-associated chains that were equally common. The earlier analysis of some 560 of the donors excluded around 17 rarely observed V segments, including chromosome 9 orphons, because counts were too low.

The cohort consisted of 670 or so healthy bone marrow donors. Cohort members were all nominally healthy when sampled, although unrecorded immune exposures were likely present. The donor was CMV seronegative and was included in the group of about 350 seronegative cohort members. A peripheral blood sample was provided by each donor, and peripheral blood mononuclear cells were used for TCR beta sequencing. The Qiagen DNeasy Blood Extraction Kit was used to extract genomic DNA from the blood cell samples. V is clipped by 1 base and J by 0 bases, and the sequence between their germline boundaries is 7 bases long. The germline V gene encodes CDR1 LGHNA and CDR2 YNFKEQ. The CDR3 runs 14 residues from the cysteine to the phenylalanine. The only DNA kept is the CDR3, 42 bases in frame from the first base. The method was the immunoSEQ multiplex PCR assay. For the multiplex PCR, a mixture combining 60 forward primers for TCR Vbeta segments and 13 reverse primers for TCR Jbeta segments was used. A multiplex PCR assay on genomic DNA amplified the CDR3 region of rearranged TCR beta genes. Amplified TCR beta libraries were sequenced as 87-base-pair reads on the Illumina HiSeq System. The paper's data handling went like this. In a later analysis, tens of millions of unique TCR beta chains were counted across the roughly 700 repertoires, and roughly 11 million of these chains were shared by at least two donors. To remove PCR and sequencing errors, raw reads were error-corrected and collapsed into unique sequences using a nearest-neighbor algorithm that merged closely related sequences. Alignment of CDR3 sequences to IMGT reference sequences was used to assign V, D and J gene segments. For a sequence to be retained, a match of at least six nucleotides to both a V gene segment and a J gene segment was required. Rearrangements were classified as productive when the CDR3 lacked stop codons and remained in frame with V and J, and all other rearrangements were classified as non-productive. CDR3 was defined by IMGT convention, running from the second conserved V-encoded cysteine to the conserved J-encoded phenylalanine. The earlier analysis of about 640 of the donors excluded any sequence lacking an unambiguous match to a single V gene segment. In an earlier analysis of approximately 610 of the donors, V segments were called functional above 56.7% productive rearrangements and were called segregating when the between-donor standard deviation exceeded 5%. To diagnose cytomegalovirus status from the catalog of TCR beta chain sequences, a statistical classification framework was built. In a later analysis, TCR nucleotide sequences were compared against IMGT/GENE-DB human TR gene sequences so that V and J genes could be assigned. A later analysis assigned CDR3 sequences and most-parsimonious VDJ recombination scenarios with the TCRdist pipeline. In a later analysis, every TCR beta chain was defined by the combination of its CDR3 amino acid sequence and its V-gene family, and reads without a unique V-gene family were dropped. A later analysis removed 500 to 600 highly shared, low-generation-probability nucleotide sequences to deal with suspected cross-contamination and a sequencing artifact. In a later analysis, a clonal expansion index for each public chain was calculated from normalized within-repertoire ranks of inferred template counts. Generation probabilities in a later analysis came from a VDJ recombination model fitted to out-of-frame rearrangements, and those results were checked against IGoR. A later analysis scored TCR-TCR, TCR-HLA and TCR-CMV co-occurrence with hypergeometric tests, applying a repertoire-size bias correction to TCR pairs. False discovery rates were estimated in a later analysis by permuting HLA or CMV assignments 20 times. In a later analysis, co-occurring TCRs were grouped with DBSCAN, and TCRdist sequence similarity was added when clustering was performed within HLA-allele-positive subsets. Repertoires with fewer than 30,000 or more than 120,000 public chains, plus five repertoires with anomalous nucleotide sharing, were excluded from co-occurrence clustering. This immuneACCESS table, as held by TCRdb, lists in-frame sequences with V and J called but not all clones. Of the missing ones, under half trace to an unresolved V gene in checked studies; the others have no known cause. V, J and clone size are those of that table, while D and trimming were read from the DNA. For this sample, the table gives more than 130,000 clones. Roughly 3% of the sample comes from the top ten.

The clonotype originates from a man aged 35 to 55 in good health and CMV-seronegative. Sequenced input: PBMCs. The V and J genes are TRBV4-2 and TRBJ2-7, and possibly TRBD1, on 5 matching bases. The DNA sequence reads TGTGCCAGCAGCCAAGTCAGGGACTCCTACGAGCAGTACTTC. Its protein product is CASSQVRDSYEQYF.